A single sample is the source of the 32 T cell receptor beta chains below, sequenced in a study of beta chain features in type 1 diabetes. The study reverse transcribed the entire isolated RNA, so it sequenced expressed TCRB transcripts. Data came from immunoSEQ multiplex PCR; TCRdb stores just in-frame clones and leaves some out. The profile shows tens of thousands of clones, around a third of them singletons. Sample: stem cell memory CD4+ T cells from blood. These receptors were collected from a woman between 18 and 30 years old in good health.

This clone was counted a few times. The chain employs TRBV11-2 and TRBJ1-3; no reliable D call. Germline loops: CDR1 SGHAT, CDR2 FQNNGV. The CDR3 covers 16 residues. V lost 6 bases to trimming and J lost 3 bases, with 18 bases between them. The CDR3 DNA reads TGTGCCAGCAGTTACGCGGGTGGGTCACTTGGAAACACCATATATTTT. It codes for CASSYAGGSLGNTIYF. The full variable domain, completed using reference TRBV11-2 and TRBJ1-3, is EAGVAQSPRYKIIEKRQSVAFWCNPISGHATLYWYQQILGQGPKLLIQFQNNGVVDDSQLPKDRFSAERLKGVDSTLKIQPAKLEDSAVYLCASSYAGGSLGNTIYFGEGSWLTVV.

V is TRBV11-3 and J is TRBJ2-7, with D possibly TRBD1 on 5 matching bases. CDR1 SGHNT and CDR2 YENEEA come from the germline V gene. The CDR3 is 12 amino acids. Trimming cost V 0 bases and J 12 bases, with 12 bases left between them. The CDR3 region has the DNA TGTGCCAGCAGCTTAGATCGCCAGGGTCGGTACTTC. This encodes CASSLDRQGRYF. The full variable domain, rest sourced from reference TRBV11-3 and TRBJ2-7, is EAGVVQSPRYKIIEKKQPVAFWCNPISGHNTLYWYLQNLGQGPELLIRYENEEAVDDSQLPKDRFSAERLKGVDSTLKIQPAELGDSAVYLCASSLDRQGRYFGPGTRLTVT.

The CDR3 protein is CASSVQGSGELFF. In DNA, the CDR3 is TGTGCCAGCAGTGTCCAGGGGTCCGGGGAGCTGTTTTTT. The gene calls are TRBV2 and TRBJ2-2, with a weak D call TRBD1 (6 bases). Trimming stripped 4 bases from V and 6 bases from J, with 9 bases between. The CDR3 spans 13 residues. Germline values: CDR1 SNHLY, CDR2 FYNNEI.

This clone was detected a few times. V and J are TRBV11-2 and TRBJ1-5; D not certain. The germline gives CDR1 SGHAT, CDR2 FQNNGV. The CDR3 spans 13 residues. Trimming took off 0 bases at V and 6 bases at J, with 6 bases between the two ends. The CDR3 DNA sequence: TGTGCCAGCAGCTTAGATTTGAGTCAGCCCCAGCATTTT. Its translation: CASSLDLSQPQHF.

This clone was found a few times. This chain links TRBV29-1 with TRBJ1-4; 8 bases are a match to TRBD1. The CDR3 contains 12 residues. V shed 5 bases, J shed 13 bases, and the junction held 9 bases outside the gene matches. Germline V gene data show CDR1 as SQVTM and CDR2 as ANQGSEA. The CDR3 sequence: CSVRTGTLGLFF. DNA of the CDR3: TGCAGCGTTAGGACAGGGACCCTTGGACTGTTTTTT.

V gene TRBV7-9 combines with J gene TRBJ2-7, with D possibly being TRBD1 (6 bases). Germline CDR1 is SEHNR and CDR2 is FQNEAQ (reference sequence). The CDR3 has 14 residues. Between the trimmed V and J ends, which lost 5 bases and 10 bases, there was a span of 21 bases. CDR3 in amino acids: CASSQVGAPSGQYF. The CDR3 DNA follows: TGTGCCAGCAGCCAGGTGGGGGCCCCATCGGGACAGTACTTC.

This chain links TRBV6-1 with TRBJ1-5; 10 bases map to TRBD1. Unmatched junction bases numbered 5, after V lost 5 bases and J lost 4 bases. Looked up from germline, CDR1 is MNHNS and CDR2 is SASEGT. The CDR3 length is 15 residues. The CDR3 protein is CASSSGTGVNQPQHF. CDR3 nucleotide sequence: TGTGCCAGCAGTTCCGGGACAGGGGTAAATCAGCCCCAGCATTTT.

In DNA form, the CDR3 reads TGTGCCAGCAGCAACCATGGGACAGGGGTTTACGAGCAGTACTTC. This codes for CASSNHGTGVYEQYF. This chain uses TRBV6-5 with TRBJ2-7, with 10 nucleotides matching TRBD1. The CDR3 is 15 residues long. The V and J ends lost 6 bases and 4 bases, in that order; junction bases with no gene match: 9. CDR1 and CDR2 from the germline V gene are MNHEY and SVGAGI.

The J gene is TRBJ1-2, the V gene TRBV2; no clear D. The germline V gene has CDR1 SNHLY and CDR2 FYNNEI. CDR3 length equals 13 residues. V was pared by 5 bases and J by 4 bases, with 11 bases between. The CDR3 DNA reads TGTGCCAGCAGTCTTGAGATCCTCTATGGCTACACCTTC. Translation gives CASSLEILYGYTF. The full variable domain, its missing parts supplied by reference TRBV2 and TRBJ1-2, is EPEVTQTPSHQVTQMGQEVILRCVPISNHLYFYWYRQILGQKVEFLVSFYNNEISEKSEIFDDQFSVERPDGSNFTLKIRSTKLEDSAMYFCASSLEILYGYTFGSGTRLTVV.

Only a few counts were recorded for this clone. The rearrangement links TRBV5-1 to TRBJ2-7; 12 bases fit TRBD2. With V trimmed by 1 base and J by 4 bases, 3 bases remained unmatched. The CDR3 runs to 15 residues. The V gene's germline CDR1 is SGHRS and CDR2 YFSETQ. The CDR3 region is CASSLTSGGPYEQYF. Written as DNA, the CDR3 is TGCGCCAGCAGCTTGACTAGCGGGGGGCCGTACGAGCAGTACTTC.

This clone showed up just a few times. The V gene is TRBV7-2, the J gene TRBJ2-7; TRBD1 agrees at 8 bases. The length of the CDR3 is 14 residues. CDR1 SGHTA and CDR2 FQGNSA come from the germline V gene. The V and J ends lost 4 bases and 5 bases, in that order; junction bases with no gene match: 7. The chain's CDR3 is CASSSRTGTNEQYF. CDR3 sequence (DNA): TGTGCCAGCAGCTCGCGGACAGGGACCAACGAGCAGTACTTC.

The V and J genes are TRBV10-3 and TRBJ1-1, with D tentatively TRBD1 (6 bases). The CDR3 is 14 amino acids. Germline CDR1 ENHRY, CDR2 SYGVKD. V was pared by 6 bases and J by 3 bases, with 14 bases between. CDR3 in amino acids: CAISGDTRDTEAFF. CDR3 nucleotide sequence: TGTGCCATCAGCGGGGACACCAGGGACACTGAAGCTTTCTTT.

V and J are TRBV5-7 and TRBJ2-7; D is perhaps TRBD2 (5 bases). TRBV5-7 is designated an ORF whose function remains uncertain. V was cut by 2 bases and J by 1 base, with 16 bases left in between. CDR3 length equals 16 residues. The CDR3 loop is CASSFDAPGKSYEQYF. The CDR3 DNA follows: TGTGCCAGCAGCTTTGATGCCCCGGGAAAATCCTACGAGCAGTACTTC.

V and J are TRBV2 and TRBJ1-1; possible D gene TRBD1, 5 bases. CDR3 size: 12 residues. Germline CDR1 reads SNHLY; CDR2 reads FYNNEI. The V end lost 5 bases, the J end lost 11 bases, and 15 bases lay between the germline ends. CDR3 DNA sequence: TGTGCCAGCAGTAGGCAGGGTAAAGGGGCTTTCTTT. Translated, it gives CASSRQGKGAFF.

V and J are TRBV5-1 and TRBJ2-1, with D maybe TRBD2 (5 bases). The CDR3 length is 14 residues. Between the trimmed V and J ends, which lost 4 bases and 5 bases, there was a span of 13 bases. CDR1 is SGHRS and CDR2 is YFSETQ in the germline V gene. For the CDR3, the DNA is TGCGCCAGCAGCCTCGGGGATCGCCACAATGAGCAGTTCTTC. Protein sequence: CASSLGDRHNEQFF.

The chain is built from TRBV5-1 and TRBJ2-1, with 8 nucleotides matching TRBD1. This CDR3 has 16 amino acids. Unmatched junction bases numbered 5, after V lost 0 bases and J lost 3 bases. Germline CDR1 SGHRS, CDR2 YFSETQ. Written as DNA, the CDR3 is TGCGCCAGCAGCTTGGCCCCAGGGGGCTTCTACAATGAGCAGTTCTTC. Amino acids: CASSLAPGGFYNEQFF.

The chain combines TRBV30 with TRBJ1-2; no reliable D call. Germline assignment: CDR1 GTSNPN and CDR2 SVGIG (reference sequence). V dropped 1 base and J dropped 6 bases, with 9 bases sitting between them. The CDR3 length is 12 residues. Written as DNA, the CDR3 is TGTGCCTGGAGTGGCGCTCTCGATGGCTACACCTTC. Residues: CAWSGALDGYTF.

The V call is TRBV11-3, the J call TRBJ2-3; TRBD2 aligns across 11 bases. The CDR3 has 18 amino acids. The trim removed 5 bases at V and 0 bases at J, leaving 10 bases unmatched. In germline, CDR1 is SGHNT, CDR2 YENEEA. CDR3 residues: CASSRPLLAGESTDTQYF. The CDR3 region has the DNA TGTGCCAGCAGCCGCCCGTTACTAGCGGGAGAAAGCACAGATACGCAGTATTTT.

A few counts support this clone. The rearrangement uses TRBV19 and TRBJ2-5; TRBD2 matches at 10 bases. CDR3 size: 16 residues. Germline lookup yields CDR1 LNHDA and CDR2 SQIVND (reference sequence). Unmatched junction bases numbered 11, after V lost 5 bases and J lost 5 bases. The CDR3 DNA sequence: TGTGCCAGTAGTCGTGGAGCTAGCGGGAGTCTGGAGACCCAGTACTTC. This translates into CASSRGASGSLETQYF.

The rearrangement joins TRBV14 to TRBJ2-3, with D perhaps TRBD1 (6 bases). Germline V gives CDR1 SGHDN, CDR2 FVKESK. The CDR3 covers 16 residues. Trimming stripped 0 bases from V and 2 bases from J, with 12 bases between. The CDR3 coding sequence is TGTGCCAGCAGCCAAGATTGGGACACCGTCACAGATACGCAGTATTTT. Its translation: CASSQDWDTVTDTQYF.

The CDR3 region is CASGLVVAAEAFF. CDR3 coding DNA: TGTGCTAGTGGTTTGGTAGTAGCGGCTGAAGCTTTCTTT. The V and J genes are TRBV12-5 and TRBJ1-1; no definite D call. The germline V and J ends were trimmed by 0 bases and 6 bases, with 8 bases remaining between them. The length of the CDR3 is 13 residues. Per germline, CDR1 LGHNT and CDR2 FRNRAP.

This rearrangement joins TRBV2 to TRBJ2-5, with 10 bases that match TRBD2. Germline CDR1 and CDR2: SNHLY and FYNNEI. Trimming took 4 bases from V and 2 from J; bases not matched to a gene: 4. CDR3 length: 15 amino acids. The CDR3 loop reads CASSGGLALQETQYF. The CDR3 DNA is TGTGCCAGCAGTGGGGGACTAGCGCTACAAGAGACCCAGTACTTC.

CDR3 loop: CASSLAVTGSSYNEQFF. DNA of the CDR3: TGCGCCAGCAGCTTGGCCGTGACGGGGAGCTCCTACAATGAGCAGTTCTTC. The chain joins TRBV5-1 to TRBJ2-1, with D maybe TRBD2 (5 bases). V lost 0 bases and J lost 0, with 13 bases in between. The CDR3 consists of 17 residues. Per germline, CDR1 SGHRS and CDR2 YFSETQ.

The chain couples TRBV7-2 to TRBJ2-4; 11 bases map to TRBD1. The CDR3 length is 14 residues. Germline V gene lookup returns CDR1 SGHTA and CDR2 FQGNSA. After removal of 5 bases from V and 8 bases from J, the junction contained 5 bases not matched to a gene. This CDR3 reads CASSPDRGHDIQYF. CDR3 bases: TGTGCCAGCAGCCCGGACAGGGGGCATGACATTCAGTACTTC.

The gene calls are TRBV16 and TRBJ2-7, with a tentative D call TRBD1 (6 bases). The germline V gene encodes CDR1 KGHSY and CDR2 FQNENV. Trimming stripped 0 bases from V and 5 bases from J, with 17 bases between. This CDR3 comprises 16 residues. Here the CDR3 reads CASSQSSGHRSDEQYF. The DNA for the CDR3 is TGTGCCAGCAGCCAATCCTCGGGACATAGGTCGGACGAGCAGTACTTC.

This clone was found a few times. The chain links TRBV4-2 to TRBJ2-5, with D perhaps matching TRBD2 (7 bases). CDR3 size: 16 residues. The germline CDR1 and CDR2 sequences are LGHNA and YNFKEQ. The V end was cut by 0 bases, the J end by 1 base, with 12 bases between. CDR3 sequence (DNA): TGTGCCAGCAGCCAAGAGGTTGCGGGGGCCCAAGAGACCCAGTACTTC. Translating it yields CASSQEVAGAQETQYF.

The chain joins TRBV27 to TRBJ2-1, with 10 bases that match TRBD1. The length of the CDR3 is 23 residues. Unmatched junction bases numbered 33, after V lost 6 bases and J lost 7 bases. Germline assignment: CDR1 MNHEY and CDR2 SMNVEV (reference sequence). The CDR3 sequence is CASSPLGTGDPRLSGEGGNEQFF. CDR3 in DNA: TGTGCCAGCAGCCCGCTCGGGACAGGGGACCCCAGACTGTCTGGGGAGGGGGGAAATGAGCAGTTCTTC.

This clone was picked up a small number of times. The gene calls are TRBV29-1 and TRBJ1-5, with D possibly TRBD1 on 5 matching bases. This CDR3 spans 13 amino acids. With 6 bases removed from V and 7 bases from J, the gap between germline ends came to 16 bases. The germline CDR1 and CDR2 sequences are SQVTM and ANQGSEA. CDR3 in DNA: TGCAGCGTGCGGGGCCCACGGGGGCAGCCCCAGCATTTT. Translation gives CSVRGPRGQPQHF.

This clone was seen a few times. The CDR3 reads CASSLGLADYNEQFF. Here the CDR3 DNA reads TGTGCCAGCAGCTTAGGGCTAGCAGACTACAATGAGCAGTTCTTC. V and J are TRBV7-2 and TRBJ2-1; a weak D match, TRBD2 (5 bases). CDR1 SGHTA and CDR2 FQGNSA come from the germline V gene. The CDR3 runs 15 residues. The V end was cut by 1 base, the J end by 3 bases, with 10 bases between.

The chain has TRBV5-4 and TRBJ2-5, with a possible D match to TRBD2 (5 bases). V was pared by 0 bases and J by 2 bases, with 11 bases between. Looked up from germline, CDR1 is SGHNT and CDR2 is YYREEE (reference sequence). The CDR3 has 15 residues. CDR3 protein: CASSLEASRQETQYF. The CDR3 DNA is TGTGCCAGCAGCTTGGAGGCTAGCAGACAAGAGACCCAGTACTTC.

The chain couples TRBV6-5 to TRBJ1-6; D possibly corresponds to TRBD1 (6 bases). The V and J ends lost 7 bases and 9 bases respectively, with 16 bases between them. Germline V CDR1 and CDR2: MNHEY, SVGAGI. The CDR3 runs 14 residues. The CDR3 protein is CASTEGGARSPLHF. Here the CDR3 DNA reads TGTGCCAGCACCGAGGGGGGGGCACGTTCACCCCTCCACTTT.

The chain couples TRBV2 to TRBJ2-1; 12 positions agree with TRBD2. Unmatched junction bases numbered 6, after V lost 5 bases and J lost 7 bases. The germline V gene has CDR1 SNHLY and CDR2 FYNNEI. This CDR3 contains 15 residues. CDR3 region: CASSRTSGGLNEQFF. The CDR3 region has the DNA TGTGCCAGCAGTCGAACTAGCGGGGGGCTAAATGAGCAGTTCTTC.